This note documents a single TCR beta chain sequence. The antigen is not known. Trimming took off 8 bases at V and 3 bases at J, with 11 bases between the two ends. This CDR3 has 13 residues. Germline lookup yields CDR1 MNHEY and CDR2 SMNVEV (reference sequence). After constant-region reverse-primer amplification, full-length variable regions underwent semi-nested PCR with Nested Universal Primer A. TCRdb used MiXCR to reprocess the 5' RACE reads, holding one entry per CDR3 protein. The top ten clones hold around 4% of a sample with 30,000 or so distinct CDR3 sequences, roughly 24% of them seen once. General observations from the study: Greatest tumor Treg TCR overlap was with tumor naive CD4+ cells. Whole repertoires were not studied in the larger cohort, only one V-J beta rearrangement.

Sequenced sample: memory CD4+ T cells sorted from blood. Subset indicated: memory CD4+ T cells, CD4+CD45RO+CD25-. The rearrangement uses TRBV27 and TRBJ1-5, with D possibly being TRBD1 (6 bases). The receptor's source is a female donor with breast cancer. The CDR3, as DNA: TGTGCCAGCTACGGGGGCCCCAATCAGCCCCAGCATTTT. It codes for CASYGGPNQPQHF.